The sequence of this T cell receptor (beta chain) was determined in a study of T cells in Graves' hyperthyroidism and ophthalmopathy. TCR beta CDR3 regions were amplified from RNA transcripts. In the first-round RT-PCR of the TCR CDR3, the HTBI primer set was used. One entry per CDR3 protein, called by TCRdb with MiXCR from the multiplex PCR reads. There are about 640,000 distinct CDR3 sequences in the sample; roughly 45% occur only once, and more than 7% lies in the top ten. The germline CDR1 and CDR2 sequences are SQVTM and ANQGSEA. This CDR3 is 14 amino acids long. J was trimmed by 8 bases and V by 0 bases; bases with no gene match: 7. This clonotype was seen many times.

The sequenced material came from peripheral blood or thyroid tissue (not recorded which). The receptor was isolated from an adult man with Graves' disease, either hyperthyroidism or ophthalmopathy (not recorded which). This chain connects TRBV29-1 to TRBJ2-5; 9 positions match TRBD2. CDR3 nucleotides: TGCAGCGTTGAAGATGGCGGGGGGGCCCTAACCCAGTACTTC. This gives the protein CSVEDGGGALTQYF.